In its sample, the clone carrying this T cell receptor (beta chain) was seen many times. The data stem from a study of T cells in Graves' hyperthyroidism and ophthalmopathy. Graves' hyperthyroidism was deemed stable absent ophthalmopathy progression within 18 months. Authors of the study amplified TCR beta CDR3 regions from RNA transcripts. The HTBI set primed first-round TCR CDR3 RT-PCR. In TCRdb, the multiplex PCR reads were re-called with MiXCR into one record per CDR3 protein. There are roughly 700,000 distinct CDR3 sequences in the sample; 17% occur only once, and around 15% lies in the top ten. Sequenced sample: blood. This clonotype was sampled from a man between 45 and 60 years old with Graves' hyperthyroidism.

The CDR3 is CASSLGGQGLYEQYF. In DNA form, the CDR3 reads TGTGCCAGCAGTTTAGGGGGACAGGGGTTGTACGAGCAGTACTTC. The rearrangement links TRBV12-3 or TRBV12-4 to TRBJ2-7, with 10 bases fitting TRBD1. Trimming removed 1 base from V and 4 bases from J; junction bases left unmatched: 4. The CDR3 length is 15 residues.